The rows below give T cell receptor beta chains drawn from one sample of a study of graft-versus-host responses after intestinal transplantation. This table comes from immunoSEQ multiplex PCR, and its TCRdb copy is limited to in-frame clones, with some not included. The table has about 15,000 clones, over 50% seen once; the top ten hold around 13%. The sequences come from ileum tissue, collected 524 days after transplant. These receptors were obtained from a human patient who received an intestinal transplant, so some T cells may come from the graft donor. The CDR3 runs from the conserved cysteine through the conserved F or W. D genes are given only for firm matches. Clone size is shown for a subset of rows, as once, few, many or a class of expanded clone.

v_gene	d_gene	j_gene	abundance	CDR3aa	CDR3nt
TRBV4-3	.	TRBJ1-2	few	CASSQEKGALANYGYTF	TGCGCCAGCAGCCAAGAAAAAGGCGCGCTAGCTAACTATGGCTACACCTTC
TRBV27	TRBD1	TRBJ2-7	.	CASSSGQSVRSYEQYF	TGTGCCAGCAGTTCGGGACAGTCGGTAAGGTCCTACGAGCAGTACTTC
TRBV7-9	.	TRBJ1-2	.	CASSLVGREDYGYTF	TGTGCCAGCAGCTTAGTTGGCAGGGAAGACTATGGCTACACCTTC
TRBV6-6	.	TRBJ2-7	.	CASSYSSLIYEQYF	TGTGCCAGCAGTTACTCTAGTCTGATCTACGAGCAGTACTTC
TRBV6-1	.	TRBJ2-7	few	CASSEIPAGATEQYF	TGTGCCAGCAGTGAAATCCCGGCAGGGGCCACCGAGCAGTACTTC
TRBV5-1	TRBD1	TRBJ2-7	.	CASSLGEGAGRQYF	TGCGCCAGCAGCTTGGGAGAGGGGGCTGGTCGGCAGTACTTC
TRBV7-2	.	TRBJ2-7	.	CASSLRRDGPYEQYF	TGTGCCAGCAGCTTAAGGCGGGACGGTCCCTACGAGCAGTACTTC
TRBV6-5	.	TRBJ2-7	.	CASSYSTGPHYEQYF	TGTGCCAGCAGTTACTCAACAGGCCCGCACTACGAGCAGTACTTC
TRBV25-1	.	TRBJ1-2	.	CASSEYLGGGGYTF	TGTGCCAGCAGTGAATATTTAGGGGGTGGCGGCTACACCTTC
TRBV7-9	.	TRBJ1-2	.	CASSYSGAVYGYTF	TGTGCCAGCAGCTACAGTGGGGCTGTCTATGGCTACACCTTC
TRBV6-5	TRBD1	TRBJ1-6	few	CASRLTGGNSPLHF	TGTGCCAGCAGACTCACAGGGGGTAATTCACCCCTCCACTTT
TRBV2	TRBD2	TRBJ2-3	.	CASSGSGADTQYF	TGTGCCAGCAGTGGTAGCGGGGCAGATACGCAGTATTTT
TRBV10-3	.	TRBJ2-7	few	CAISSGGYSYEQYF	TGTGCCATCAGTTCAGGAGGATACTCCTACGAGCAGTACTTC
TRBV7-2	.	TRBJ2-7	.	CASSRQRGSEQYF	TGTGCCAGCAGCCGTCAACGGGGGAGCGAGCAGTACTTC
TRBV5-1	TRBD1	TRBJ1-2	.	CASSPRQGEGYTF	TGCGCCAGCAGCCCGAGACAGGGCGAGGGCTACACCTTC
TRBV10-3	.	TRBJ2-7	few	CASSGAGSYEQYF	TGTGCCAGCAGTGGGGCAGGTTCCTACGAGCAGTACTTC
TRBV2	.	TRBJ2-7	.	CASSEDRQYEQYF	TGTGCCAGCAGTGAGGACAGACAGTACGAGCAGTACTTC
TRBV11-2	.	TRBJ1-5	.	CASSLAYAQPQHF	TGTGCCAGCAGCCTAGCCTATGCCCAGCCCCAGCATTTT
TRBV2	.	TRBJ1-1	few	CASSSGGPEAFF	TGTGCCAGCAGTAGCGGGGGCCCTGAAGCTTTCTTT
TRBV6-4	TRBD2	TRBJ2-5	few	CASSDPTSGYQETQYF	TGTGCCAGCAGTGACCCTACTAGCGGGTACCAAGAGACCCAGTACTTC
TRBV10-3	.	TRBJ2-5	.	CAISDVVATQETQYF	TGTGCCATCAGTGATGTGGTAGCGACCCAAGAGACCCAGTACTTC
TRBV19	.	TRBJ1-4	.	CASSMGSPATNEKLFF	TGTGCCAGTAGTATGGGCAGCCCTGCAACTAATGAAAAACTGTTTTTT
TRBV10-3	TRBD2	TRBJ2-1	.	CAIRGTSAYNEQFF	TGTGCCATCAGGGGGACTAGCGCTTACAATGAGCAGTTCTTC
TRBV6-5	.	TRBJ2-7	.	CASRRGAVYEQYF	TGTGCCAGCAGACGGGGGGCGGTCTACGAGCAGTACTTC
TRBV5-8	TRBD1	TRBJ1-2	few	CASSRTGTTLQNYGYTF	TGTGCCAGCAGTAGGACAGGGACCACATTACAAAACTATGGCTACACCTTC
TRBV10-3	TRBD2	TRBJ2-3	few	CAISESIAVGGLAGGTDTQYF	TGTGCCATCAGTGAGTCGATCGCGGTGGGCGGACTAGCGGGGGGCACAGATACGCAGTATTTT
TRBV5-8	TRBD1	TRBJ2-7	.	CASSLVMIWDRENEQYF	TGTGCCAGCAGCTTGGTTATGATCTGGGACAGGGAAAACGAGCAGTACTTC
TRBV6-1	.	TRBJ2-7	.	CASSRETGSSYEQYF	TGTGCCAGCAGTCGGGAGACAGGGAGCTCCTACGAGCAGTACTTC
TRBV5-8	.	TRBJ2-2	once	CASSLGTAPNTGELFF	TGTGCCAGCAGCTTGGGGACAGCCCCGAACACCGGGGAGCTGTTTTTT
TRBV5-1	TRBD1	TRBJ1-1	.	CASRLDRTRTLNTEAFF	TGCGCCAGCAGATTGGACAGGACCCGTACCCTGAACACTGAAGCTTTCTTT
TRBV27	TRBD1	TRBJ1-2	few	CASRETGVPYGYTF	TGTGCCAGCAGAGAAACAGGGGTCCCCTATGGCTACACCTTC
TRBV5-1	TRBD1	TRBJ2-2	.	CASSLDPDRGGSGELFF	TGCGCCAGCAGCTTGGATCCGGACAGGGGGGGTTCCGGGGAGCTGTTTTTT
TRBV5-1	TRBD1	TRBJ2-2	.	CASSLGTQGAPGELFF	TGCGCCAGCAGCTTGGGGACACAGGGGGCGCCCGGGGAGCTGTTTTTT
TRBV12-5	TRBD1	TRBJ1-5	once	CASGLAQGASQPQHF	TGTGCTAGTGGTTTGGCACAGGGGGCAAGTCAGCCCCAGCATTTT